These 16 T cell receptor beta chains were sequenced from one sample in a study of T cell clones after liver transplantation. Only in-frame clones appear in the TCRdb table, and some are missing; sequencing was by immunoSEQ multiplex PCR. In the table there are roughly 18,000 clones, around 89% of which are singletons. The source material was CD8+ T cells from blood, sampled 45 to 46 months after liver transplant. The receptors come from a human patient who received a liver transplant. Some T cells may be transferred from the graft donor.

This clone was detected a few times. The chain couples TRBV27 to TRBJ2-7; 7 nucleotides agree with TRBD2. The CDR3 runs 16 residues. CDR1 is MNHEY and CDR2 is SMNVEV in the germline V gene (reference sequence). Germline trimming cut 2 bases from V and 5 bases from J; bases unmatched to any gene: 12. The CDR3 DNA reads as TGTGCCAGCAGTTTAGGGGGGGGAGTAGGGGAAAACGAGCAGTACTTC. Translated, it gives CASSLGGGVGENEQYF.

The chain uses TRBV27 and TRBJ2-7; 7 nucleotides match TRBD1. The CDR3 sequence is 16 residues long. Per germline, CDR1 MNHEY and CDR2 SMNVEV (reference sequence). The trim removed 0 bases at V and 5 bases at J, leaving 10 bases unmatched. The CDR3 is CASSLSAPRQGNEQYF. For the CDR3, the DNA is TGTGCCAGCAGTTTATCGGCCCCACGACAGGGAAACGAGCAGTACTTC.

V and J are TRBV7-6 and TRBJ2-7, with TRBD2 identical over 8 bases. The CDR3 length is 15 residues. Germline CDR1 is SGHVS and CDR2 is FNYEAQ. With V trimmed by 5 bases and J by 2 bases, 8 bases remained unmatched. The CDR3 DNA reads TGTGCCAGCAGCCCCCGAGGAGCGGGAGCCTACGAGCAGTACTTC. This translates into CASSPRGAGAYEQYF.

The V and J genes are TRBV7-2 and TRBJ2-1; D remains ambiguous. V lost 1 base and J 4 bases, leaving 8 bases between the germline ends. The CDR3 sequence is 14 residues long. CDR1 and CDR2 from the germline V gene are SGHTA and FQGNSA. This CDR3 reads CASSLVPPYNEQFF. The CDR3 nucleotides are TGTGCCAGCAGCTTAGTCCCTCCTTACAATGAGCAGTTCTTC.

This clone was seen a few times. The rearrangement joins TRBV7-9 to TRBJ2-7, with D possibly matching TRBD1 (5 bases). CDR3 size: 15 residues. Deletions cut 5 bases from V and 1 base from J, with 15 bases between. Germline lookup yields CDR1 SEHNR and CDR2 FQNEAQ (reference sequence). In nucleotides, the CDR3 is TGTGCCAGCAGCCCCGACAGTCTCTCTTCCTACGAGCAGTACTTC. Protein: CASSPDSLSSYEQYF.

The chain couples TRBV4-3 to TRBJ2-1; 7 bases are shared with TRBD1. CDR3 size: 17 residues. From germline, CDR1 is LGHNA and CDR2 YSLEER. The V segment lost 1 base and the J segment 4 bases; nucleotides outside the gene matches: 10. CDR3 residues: CASSQGVLGQMYNEQFF. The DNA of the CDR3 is TGCGCCAGCAGCCAAGGGGTCCTGGGACAGATGTACAATGAGCAGTTCTTC.

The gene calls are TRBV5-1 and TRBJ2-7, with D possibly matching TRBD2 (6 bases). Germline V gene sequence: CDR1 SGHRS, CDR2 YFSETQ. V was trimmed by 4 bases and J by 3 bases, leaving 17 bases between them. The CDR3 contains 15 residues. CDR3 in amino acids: CASSPVGGTNYEQYF. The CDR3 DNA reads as TGCGCCAGCAGCCCCGTCGGCGGGACGAACTACGAGCAGTACTTC.

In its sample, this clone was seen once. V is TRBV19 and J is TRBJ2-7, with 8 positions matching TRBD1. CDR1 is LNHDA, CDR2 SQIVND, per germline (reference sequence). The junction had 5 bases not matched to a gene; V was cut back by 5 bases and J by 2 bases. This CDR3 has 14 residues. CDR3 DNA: TGTGCCAGTAGTGGGGCAGGGGGCCCCTACGAGCAGTACTTC. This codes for CASSGAGGPYEQYF.

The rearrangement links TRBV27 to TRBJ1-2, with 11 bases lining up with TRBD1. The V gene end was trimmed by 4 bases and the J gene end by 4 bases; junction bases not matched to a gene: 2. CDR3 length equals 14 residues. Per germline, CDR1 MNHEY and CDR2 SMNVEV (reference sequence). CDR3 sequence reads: CASSWTGGAYGYTF. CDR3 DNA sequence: TGTGCCAGCAGTTGGACAGGGGGCGCCTATGGCTACACCTTC.

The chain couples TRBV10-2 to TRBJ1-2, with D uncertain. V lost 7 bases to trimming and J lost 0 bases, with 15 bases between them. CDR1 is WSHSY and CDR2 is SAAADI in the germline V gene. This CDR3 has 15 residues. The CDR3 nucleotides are TGCGCCAGCAATCCATCCCTGATCCCTAACTATGGCTACACCTTC. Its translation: CASNPSLIPNYGYTF.

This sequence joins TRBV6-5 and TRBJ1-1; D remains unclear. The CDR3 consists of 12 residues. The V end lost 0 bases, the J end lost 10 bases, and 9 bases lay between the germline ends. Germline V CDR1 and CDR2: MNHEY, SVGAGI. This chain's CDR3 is CASSYSDGVAFF. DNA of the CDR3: TGTGCCAGCAGTTACTCGGACGGAGTAGCTTTCTTT.

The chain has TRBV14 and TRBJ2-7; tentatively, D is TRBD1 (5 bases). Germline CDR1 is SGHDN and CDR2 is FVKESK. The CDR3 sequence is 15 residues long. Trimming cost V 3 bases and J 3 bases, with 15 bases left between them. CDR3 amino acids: CASSQGLNSLYEQYF. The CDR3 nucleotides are TGTGCCAGCAGCCAGGGGCTTAATAGTCTCTACGAGCAGTACTTC.

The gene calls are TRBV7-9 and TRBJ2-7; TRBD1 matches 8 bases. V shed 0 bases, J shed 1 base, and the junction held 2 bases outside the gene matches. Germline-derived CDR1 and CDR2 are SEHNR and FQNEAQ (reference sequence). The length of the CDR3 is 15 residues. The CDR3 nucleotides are TGTGCCAGCAGCTTAGCGAGGACAGGGTCCTACGAGCAGTACTTC. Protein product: CASSLARTGSYEQYF. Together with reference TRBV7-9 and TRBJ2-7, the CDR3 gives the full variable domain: DTGVSQNPRHKITKRGQNVTFRCDPISEHNRLYWYRQTLGQGPEFLTYFQNEAQLEKSRLLSDRFSAERPKGSFSTLEIQRTEQGDSAMYLCASSLARTGSYEQYFGPGTRLTVT.

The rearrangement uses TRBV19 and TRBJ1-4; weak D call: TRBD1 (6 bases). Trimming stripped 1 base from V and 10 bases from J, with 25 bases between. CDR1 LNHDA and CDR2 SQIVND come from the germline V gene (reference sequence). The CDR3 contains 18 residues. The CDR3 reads CASSIGGGGMTSFRKLFF. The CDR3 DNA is TGTGCCAGTAGTATAGGAGGGGGAGGTATGACAAGCTTCCGAAAACTGTTTTTT.

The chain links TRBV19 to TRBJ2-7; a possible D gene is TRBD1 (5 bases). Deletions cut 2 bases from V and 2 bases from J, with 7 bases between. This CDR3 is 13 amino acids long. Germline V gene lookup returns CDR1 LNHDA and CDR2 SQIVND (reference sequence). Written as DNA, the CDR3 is TGTGCCAGTAGTATAAGACAGACCTACGAGCAGTACTTC. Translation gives CASSIRQTYEQYF.

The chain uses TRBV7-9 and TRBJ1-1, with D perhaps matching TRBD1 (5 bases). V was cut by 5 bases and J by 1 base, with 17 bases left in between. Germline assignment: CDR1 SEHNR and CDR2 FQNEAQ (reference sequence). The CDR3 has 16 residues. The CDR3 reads CASSPESGVTNTEAFF. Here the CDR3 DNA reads TGTGCCAGCAGCCCAGAGTCGGGGGTTACGAACACTGAAGCTTTCTTT.